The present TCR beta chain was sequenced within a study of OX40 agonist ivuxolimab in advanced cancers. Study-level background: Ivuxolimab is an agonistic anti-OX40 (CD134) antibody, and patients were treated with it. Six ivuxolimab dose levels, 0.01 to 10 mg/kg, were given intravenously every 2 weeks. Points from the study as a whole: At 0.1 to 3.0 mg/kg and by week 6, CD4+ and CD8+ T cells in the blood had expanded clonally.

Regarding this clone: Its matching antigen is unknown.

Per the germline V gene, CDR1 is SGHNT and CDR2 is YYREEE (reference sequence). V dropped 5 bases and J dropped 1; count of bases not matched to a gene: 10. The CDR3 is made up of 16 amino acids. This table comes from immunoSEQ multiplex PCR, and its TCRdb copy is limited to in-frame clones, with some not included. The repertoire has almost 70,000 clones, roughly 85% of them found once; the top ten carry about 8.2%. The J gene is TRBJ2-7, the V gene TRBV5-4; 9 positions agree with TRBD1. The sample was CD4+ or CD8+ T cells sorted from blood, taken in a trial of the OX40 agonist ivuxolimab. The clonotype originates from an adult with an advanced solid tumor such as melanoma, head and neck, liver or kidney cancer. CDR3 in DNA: TGTGCCAGCAGTTTTATTCCGGGACAGGGATCCTACGAGCAGTACTTC. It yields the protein CASSFIPGQGSYEQYF.